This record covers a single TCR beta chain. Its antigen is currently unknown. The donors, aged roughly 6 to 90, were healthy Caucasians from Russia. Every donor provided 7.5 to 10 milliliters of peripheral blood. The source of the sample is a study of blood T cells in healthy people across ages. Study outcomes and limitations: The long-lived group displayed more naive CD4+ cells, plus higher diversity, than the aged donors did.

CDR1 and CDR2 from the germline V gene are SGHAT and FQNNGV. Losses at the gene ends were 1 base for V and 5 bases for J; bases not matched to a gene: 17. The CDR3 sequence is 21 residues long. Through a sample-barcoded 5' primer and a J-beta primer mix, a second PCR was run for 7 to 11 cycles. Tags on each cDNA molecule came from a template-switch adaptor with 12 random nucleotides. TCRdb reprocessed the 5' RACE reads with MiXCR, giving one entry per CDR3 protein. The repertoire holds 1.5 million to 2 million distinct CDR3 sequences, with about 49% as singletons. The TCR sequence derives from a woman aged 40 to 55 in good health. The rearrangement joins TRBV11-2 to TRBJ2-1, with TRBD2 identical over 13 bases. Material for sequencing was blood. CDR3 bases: TGTGCCAGCAGCTTAGGGGTCCTACTAGCGGGGGGGCATGGGCCCGACAATGAGCAGTTCTTC. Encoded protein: CASSLGVLLAGGHGPDNEQFF.